This T cell receptor (beta chain) came from a study of cytomegalovirus exposure and HLA in healthy donors. As for the study in general: Among the roughly 400 genotyped donors, approximately 81% were placed in the Caucasian-associated ancestry cluster. Notes on the study in general: Sequencing depth roughly uniform across donors was assumed in presence/absence analyses.

13 Jbeta primers and 60 Vbeta primers were used for the PCR. Assay: immunoSEQ multiplex PCR; the TCRdb copy retains only in-frame clones and omits some. The data show about 82,000 clones, under 80% seen once. Comments on this clone: Antigen: not known.

This TCR was recovered from a human donor in good health. The sequenced material came from PBMCs.

This chain's CDR3 is CASSDTQVFNQPQHF. The CDR3 DNA reads as TGTGCCAGCAGTGACACACAGGTCTTCAATCAGCCCCAGCATTTT. This chain links TRBV6-1 with TRBJ1-5, with D perhaps matching TRBD1 (5 bases). The CDR3 extends over 15 amino acids. Germline V lookup: CDR1 MNHNS, CDR2 SASEGT. The V gene lost 3 bases and the J gene lost 3 bases, with 12 bases spanning the gap.